Presented here are 18 T cell receptor beta chains from one specimen sequenced in a study of T cells after yellow fever vaccination. TCRdb re-derived calls from the 5' RACE reads in MiXCR, one entry per CDR3 protein. The sample lists about 150,000 distinct CDR3 sequences; roughly 6.2% were seen once. Here the sequenced sample was CD4+ T cells sorted from PBMCs, taken on the day of the first yellow fever vaccination. The receptors shown here come from a man aged 18 to 29 who received the YFV17D yellow fever vaccine.

The rearrangement links TRBV7-9 to TRBJ2-2; a possible D gene is TRBD2 (6 bases). This CDR3 is built from 16 residues. Germline assignment: CDR1 SEHNR and CDR2 FQNEAQ (reference sequence). With 8 bases removed from V and 2 bases from J, the gap between germline ends came to 18 bases. The CDR3 DNA reads as TGTGCCAGCGTCCCCGGGGAGGACTACAACACCGGGGAGCTGTTTTTT. Translation: CASVPGEDYNTGELFF.

The CDR3 sequence: CASSFRDRVSYEQYF. In DNA, the CDR3 is TGTGCCAGCAGTTTCCGGGACAGGGTTAGCTACGAGCAGTACTTC. The V call is TRBV12-3 or TRBV12-4, the J call TRBJ2-7; 9 bases line up with TRBD1. Trimming cost V 3 bases and J 3 bases; bases outside gene matches: 6. The CDR3 is 15 amino acids.

This clonotype has ten or more counts. The rearrangement uses TRBV5-1 and TRBJ2-7; 7 nucleotides agree with TRBD2. J lost 1 base, V lost 2 bases, and 3 bases had no gene match. The germline V gene encodes CDR1 SGHRS and CDR2 YFSETQ. This CDR3 spans 14 amino acids. The CDR3: CASSFAGVSYEQYF. For the CDR3, the DNA is TGCGCCAGCAGCTTCGCGGGGGTTTCCTACGAGCAGTACTTC. The full variable domain, in which reference TRBV5-1 and TRBJ2-7 provide the parts outside the CDR3, is KAGVTQTPRYLIKTRGQQVTLSCSPISGHRSVSWYQQTPGQGLQFLFEYFSETQRNKGNFPGRFSGRQFSNSRSEMNVSTLELGDSALYLCASSFAGVSYEQYFGPGTRLTVT.

This clonotype was detected ten times or more. The gene calls are TRBV20-1 and TRBJ2-1; D remains ambiguous. CDR1 is DFQATT, CDR2 SNEGSKA, per germline (reference sequence). Trimming removed 0 bases from V and 5 bases from J, with 8 bases in between. The CDR3 runs to 13 residues. This chain's CDR3 is CSARDPRHNEQFF. The CDR3 DNA is TGCAGTGCTAGAGATCCCCGGCACAATGAGCAGTTCTTC.

The chain couples TRBV6-6 to TRBJ1-2; D not certain. Germline lookup yields CDR1 MNHNY and CDR2 SVGAGI (reference sequence). CDR3 length equals 14 residues. V lost 5 bases to trimming and J lost 4 bases, with 14 bases between them. The CDR3 spells CASSGHPGGYGYTF. The CDR3 nucleotides are TGTGCCAGCAGTGGTCACCCAGGAGGCTATGGCTACACCTTC.

Points on this clonotype: At one end, the junction sequence differs from germline, possibly due to a read error. The V and J genes are TRBV7-8 and TRBJ1-1, with TRBD1 matching over 7 bases. There are 16 residues in the CDR3. Per the germline V gene, CDR1 is SGHVS and CDR2 is FQNEAQ. DNA for the CDR3: TGTGCCAGCAGCTTAGTAGGGGGCCTTATGAAGACTGAAGCTTTCTTT. Its protein is CASSLVGGLMKTEAFF.

Many counts were recorded for this clonotype. The V and J genes are TRBV12-3 or TRBV12-4 and TRBJ1-5; D is unclear. The CDR3 extends over 12 amino acids. V lost 6 bases and J 7 bases, leaving 10 bases between the germline ends. This CDR3 is CASRFEGQPQHF. CDR3 DNA sequence: TGTGCCAGCAGGTTCGAGGGCCAGCCCCAGCATTTT.

The gene calls are TRBV4-3 and TRBJ2-5, with 7 bases fitting TRBD1. The CDR3 spans 18 residues. Germline assignment: CDR1 LGHNA and CDR2 YSLEER. V lost 0 bases, J lost 2 bases, and 12 bases stayed unmatched. CDR3 DNA: TGCGCCAGCAGCCAAGATTCGTTTGGGGACAGTCTACAAGAGACCCAGTACTTC. Translating gives CASSQDSFGDSLQETQYF.

The V call is TRBV18, the J call TRBJ1-5; 11 positions agree with TRBD1. CDR3 length: 16 amino acids. CDR1 and CDR2 from the germline V gene are KGHSH and LQKENI. V lost 2 bases and J lost 9; bases outside the gene matches: 9. CDR3: CASSPDGTGGLGPQHF. The CDR3 DNA is TGTGCCAGCTCACCAGACGGGACAGGGGGGTTAGGGCCCCAGCATTTT.

This clonotype was seen a handful of times. The chain combines TRBV7-6 with TRBJ1-1, with D tentatively TRBD1 (5 bases). Germline CDR1 and CDR2: SGHVS and FNYEAQ. V dropped 2 bases and J dropped 4 bases, with 11 bases sitting between them. The CDR3 has 14 amino acids. This chain's CDR3 is CASSLSEGSTEAFF. CDR3 DNA: TGTGCCAGCAGCTTATCAGAGGGGAGCACTGAAGCTTTCTTT.

This clonotype was detected only a few times. CDR3 protein: CASSYRRYTDTQYF. In nucleotides, the CDR3 is TGTGCCAGCAGTTACCGCAGGTACACAGATACGCAGTATTTT. The chain combines TRBV6-2 or TRBV6-3 with TRBJ2-3; D unclear. Germline V CDR1 and CDR2: MNHEY, SVGEGT. V was clipped by 2 bases and J by 2 bases, with 8 bases between them. CDR3 size: 14 residues.

Ten or more counts support this clonotype. The gene calls are TRBV7-8 and TRBJ1-1; a possible D gene is TRBD1 (6 bases). Germline V gene sequence: CDR1 SGHVS, CDR2 FQNEAQ. The CDR3 extends over 15 amino acids. Trimming removed 6 bases from V and 1 base from J, with 15 bases in between. The CDR3 protein is CASSQYRVGNTEAFF. The DNA of the CDR3 is TGTGCCAGCAGTCAATACAGGGTTGGGAACACTGAAGCTTTCTTT. Full variable domain (outside the CDR3, taken from reference TRBV7-8 and TRBJ1-1): GAGVSQSPRYKVAKRGQDVALRCDPISGHVSLFWYQQALGQGPEFLTYFQNEAQLDKSGLPSDRFFAERPEGSVSTLKIQRTQQEDSAVYLCASSQYRVGNTEAFFGQGTRLTVV.

Ten or more counts support this clonotype. This chain uses TRBV7-8 with TRBJ1-4; D is perhaps TRBD1 (6 bases). The CDR3 extends over 15 amino acids. Deletions cut 1 base from V and 8 bases from J, with 14 bases between. The V gene's germline CDR1 is SGHVS and CDR2 FQNEAQ. The CDR3 loop is CASSLGQVGKEKLFF. In nucleotides, the CDR3 is TGTGCCAGCAGCTTAGGACAGGTCGGGAAGGAAAAACTGTTTTTT.

In this sample, this clonotype turned up many times. The V call is TRBV5-1, the J call TRBJ1-6, with 7 positions matching TRBD1. Germline CDR1 and CDR2: SGHRS and YFSETQ. The trim removed 3 bases at V and 7 bases at J, leaving 10 bases unmatched. The CDR3 extends over 16 amino acids. This CDR3 is CASSSQGDIRNSPLHF. The CDR3 nucleotides are TGCGCCAGCAGCTCGCAGGGGGACATAAGAAATTCACCCCTCCACTTT.

This clonotype appeared many times. This chain links TRBV19 with TRBJ1-2; a possible D gene is TRBD1 (6 bases). Trimming cost V 6 bases and J 4 bases, with 21 bases left between them. This CDR3 region has 16 residues. Looked up from germline, CDR1 is LNHDA and CDR2 is SQIVND (reference sequence). CDR3 in amino acids: CASSPPGAEGSYGYTF. The CDR3 bases are TGTGCCAGTAGCCCGCCGGGGGCAGAAGGATCCTATGGCTACACCTTC.

The chain employs TRBV27 and TRBJ1-2; TRBD1 might be the D (6 bases). The V gene lost 6 bases and the J gene lost 2 bases, with 13 bases spanning the gap. CDR3 length: 14 amino acids. CDR1 and CDR2 (germline): MNHEY, SMNVEV (reference sequence). In DNA form, the CDR3 reads TGTGCCAGCAGCTCACAGGGACCGAACTATGGCTACACCTTC. This encodes CASSSQGPNYGYTF.

The chain carries TRBV4-1 and TRBJ2-2, with D possibly being TRBD2 (5 bases). The CDR3 loop spans 17 amino acids. The V and J ends lost 4 bases and 1 base respectively, with 16 bases between them. Looked up from germline, CDR1 is MGHRA and CDR2 is YSYEKL. The CDR3 here is CASSLREPGLNTGELFF. DNA of the CDR3: TGCGCCAGCAGCCTAAGGGAACCAGGACTGAACACCGGGGAGCTGTTTTTT.

On this clonotype: A read error is possible here, since a much larger clone lies one base away. The chain recombines TRBV12-3 or TRBV12-4 with TRBJ2-5; D remains unclear. Deletions cut 6 bases from V and 5 bases from J, with 13 bases between. CDR3 length: 13 residues. CDR3 sequence reads: CASSEMGRETQYF. The CDR3 coding sequence is TGTGCCAGCAGCGAGATGGGCCGCGAGACCCAGTACTTC.